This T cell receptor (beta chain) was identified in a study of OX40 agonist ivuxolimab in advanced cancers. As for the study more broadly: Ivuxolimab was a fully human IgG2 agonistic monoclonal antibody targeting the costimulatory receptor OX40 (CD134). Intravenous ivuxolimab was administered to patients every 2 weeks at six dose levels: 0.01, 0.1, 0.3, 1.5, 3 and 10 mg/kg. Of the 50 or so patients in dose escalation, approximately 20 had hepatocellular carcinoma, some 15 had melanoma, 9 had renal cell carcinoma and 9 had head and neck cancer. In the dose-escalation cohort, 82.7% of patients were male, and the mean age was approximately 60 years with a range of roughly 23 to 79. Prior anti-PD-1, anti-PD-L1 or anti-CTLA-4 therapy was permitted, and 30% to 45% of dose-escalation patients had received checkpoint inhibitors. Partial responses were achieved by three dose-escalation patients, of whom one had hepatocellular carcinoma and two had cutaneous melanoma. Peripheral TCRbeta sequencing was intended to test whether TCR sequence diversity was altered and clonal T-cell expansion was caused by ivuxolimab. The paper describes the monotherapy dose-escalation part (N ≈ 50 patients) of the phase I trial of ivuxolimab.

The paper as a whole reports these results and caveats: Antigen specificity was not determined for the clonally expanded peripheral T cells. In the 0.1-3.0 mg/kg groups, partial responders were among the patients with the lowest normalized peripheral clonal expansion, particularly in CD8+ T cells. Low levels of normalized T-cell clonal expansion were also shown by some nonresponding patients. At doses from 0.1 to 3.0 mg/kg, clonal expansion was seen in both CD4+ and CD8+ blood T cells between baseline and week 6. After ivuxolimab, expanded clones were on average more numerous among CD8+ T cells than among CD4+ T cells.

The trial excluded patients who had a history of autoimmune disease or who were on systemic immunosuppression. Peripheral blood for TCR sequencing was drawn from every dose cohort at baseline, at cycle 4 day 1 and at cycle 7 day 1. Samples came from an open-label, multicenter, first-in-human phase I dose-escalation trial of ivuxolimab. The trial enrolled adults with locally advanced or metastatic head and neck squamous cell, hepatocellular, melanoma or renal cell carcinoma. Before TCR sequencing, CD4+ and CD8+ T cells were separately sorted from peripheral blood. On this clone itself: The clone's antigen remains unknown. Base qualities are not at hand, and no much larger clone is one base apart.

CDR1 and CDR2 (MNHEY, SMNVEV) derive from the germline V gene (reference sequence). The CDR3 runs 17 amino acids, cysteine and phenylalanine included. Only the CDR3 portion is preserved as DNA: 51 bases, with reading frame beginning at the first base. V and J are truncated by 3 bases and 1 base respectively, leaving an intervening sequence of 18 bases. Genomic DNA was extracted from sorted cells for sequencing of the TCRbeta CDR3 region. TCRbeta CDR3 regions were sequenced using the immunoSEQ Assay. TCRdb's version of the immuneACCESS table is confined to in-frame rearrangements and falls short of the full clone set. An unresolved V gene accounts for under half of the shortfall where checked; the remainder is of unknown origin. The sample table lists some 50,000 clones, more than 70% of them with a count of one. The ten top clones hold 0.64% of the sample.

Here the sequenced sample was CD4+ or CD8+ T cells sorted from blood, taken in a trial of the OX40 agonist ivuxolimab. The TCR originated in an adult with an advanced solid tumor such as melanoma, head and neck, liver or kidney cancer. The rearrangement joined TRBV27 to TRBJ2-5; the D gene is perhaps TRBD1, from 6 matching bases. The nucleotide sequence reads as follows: TGTGCCAGCAGTTTGAGTAGGCCTAGAGGGGGCCAAGAGACCCAGTACTTC. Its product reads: CASSLSRPRGGQETQYF.